The clone carrying this T cell receptor beta chain was seen just once. The record originates from a study of blood T cell repertoires in COVID-19. Study context: Acute and convalescent COVID-19 samples came from the United States, Italy and Spain. The analysed material was cDNA or gDNA that came from T cells, B-cell-depleted T cells, or PBMCs.

V lost 5 bases and J 1 base, leaving 5 bases between the germline ends. CDR1 and CDR2 from the germline V gene are LNHDA and SQIVND (reference sequence). The CDR3 is 12 residues long. Original handling: Reference gene primer amplification in the assay estimated nucleated cell counts. Sequenced by immunoSEQ multiplex PCR; TCRdb stores in-frame clones only, minus some. V, J and clone size reflect that table, while D and trimming were determined from the DNA. Of roughly 65,000 clones in the sample, roughly 86% were seen once. This sequence joins TRBV19 and TRBJ2-5; maybe TRBD1 (5 bases). The sequence was obtained from a woman aged 60-70 years with acute or convalescent COVID-19. The sequenced material came from peripheral blood. CDR3 bases: TGTGCCAGTAGTGGGGCCCAAGAGACCCAGTACTTC. Its translation is CASSGAQETQYF.